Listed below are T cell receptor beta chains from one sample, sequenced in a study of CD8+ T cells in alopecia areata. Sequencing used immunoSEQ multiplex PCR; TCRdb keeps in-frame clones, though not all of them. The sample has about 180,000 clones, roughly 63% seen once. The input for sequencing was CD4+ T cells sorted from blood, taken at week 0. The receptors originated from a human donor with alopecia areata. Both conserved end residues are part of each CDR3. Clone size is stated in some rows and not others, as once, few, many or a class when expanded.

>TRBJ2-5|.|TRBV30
CAWSVAGGNQETQYF
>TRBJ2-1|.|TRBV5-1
CASSSYLGQFF
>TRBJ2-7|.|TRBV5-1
CASSLTGTIYEQYF
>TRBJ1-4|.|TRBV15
CATSRKGNEKLFF
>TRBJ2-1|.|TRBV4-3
CASSQGFNSYNEQFF
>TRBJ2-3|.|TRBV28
CASSSKPSTDTQYF
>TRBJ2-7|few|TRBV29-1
CSVGERGAYEQYF
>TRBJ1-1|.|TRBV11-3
CASSLKGDSWTTEAFF
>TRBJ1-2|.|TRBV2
CASTGTYGYTF
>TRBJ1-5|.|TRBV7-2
CASSSQFNQPQHF
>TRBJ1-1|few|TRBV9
CASSLSPRTGGTKAEAFF
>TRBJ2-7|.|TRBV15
CATSLAGGLGEQYF